This T cell receptor beta chain is drawn from a study of blood T cell repertoires in COVID-19. Overall study: Whether acute or convalescent, the COVID-19 samples came from the United States, Italy and Spain. Sources were T cells, B-cell-depleted T cells, or PBMCs; the material itself was cDNA or gDNA.

The germline V gene has CDR1 MNHEY and CDR2 SVGAGI. Trimming cost V 5 bases and J 0 bases; bases outside gene matches: 5. The CDR3 contains 15 residues. Original methodology: Estimation of nucleated cell counts relied on the amplification of reference gene primers. Measured with immunoSEQ multiplex PCR; TCRdb has only the in-frame clones, and not every one. V and J calls and clone size follow that table, whereas D and trimming were derived from the DNA. The table lists some 190,000 clones, roughly 76% of them singletons. It was during active infection that Seattle patients were enrolled and then longitudinally followed.

This sequence was found in a woman aged 40 to 50 with COVID-19, enrolled during active disease. The sample comprised peripheral blood. The gene calls are TRBV6-5 and TRBJ1-1; TRBD1 matches 8 bases. CDR3 sequence reads: CASSTDRAMNTEAFF. The CDR3 DNA sequence: TGTGCCAGCAGTACGGACAGGGCCATGAACACTGAAGCTTTCTTT.